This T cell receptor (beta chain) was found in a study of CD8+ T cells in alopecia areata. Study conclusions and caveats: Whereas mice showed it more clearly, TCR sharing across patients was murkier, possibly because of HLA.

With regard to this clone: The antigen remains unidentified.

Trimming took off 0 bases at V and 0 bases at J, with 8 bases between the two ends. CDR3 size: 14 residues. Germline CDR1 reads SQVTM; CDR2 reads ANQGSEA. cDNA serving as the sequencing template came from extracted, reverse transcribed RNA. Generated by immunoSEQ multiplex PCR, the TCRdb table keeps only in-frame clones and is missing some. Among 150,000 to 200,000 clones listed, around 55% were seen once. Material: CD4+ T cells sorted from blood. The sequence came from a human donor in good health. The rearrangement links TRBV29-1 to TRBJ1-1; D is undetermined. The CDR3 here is CSVEDEGLNTEAFF. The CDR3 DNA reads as TGCAGCGTTGAAGACGAGGGCCTGAACACTGAAGCTTTCTTT.